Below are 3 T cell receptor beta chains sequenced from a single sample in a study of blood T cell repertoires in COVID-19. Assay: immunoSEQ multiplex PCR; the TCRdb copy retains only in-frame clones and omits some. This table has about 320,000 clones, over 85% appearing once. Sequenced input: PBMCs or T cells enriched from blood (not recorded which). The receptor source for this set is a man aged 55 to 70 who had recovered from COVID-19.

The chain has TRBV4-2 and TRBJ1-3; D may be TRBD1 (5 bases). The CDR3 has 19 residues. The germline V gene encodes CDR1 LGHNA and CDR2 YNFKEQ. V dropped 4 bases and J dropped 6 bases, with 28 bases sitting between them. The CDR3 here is CASSPDGDFVWTYENTIYF. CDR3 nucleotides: TGTGCCAGCAGCCCTGACGGGGACTTTGTTTGGACTTACGAAAACACCATATATTTT.

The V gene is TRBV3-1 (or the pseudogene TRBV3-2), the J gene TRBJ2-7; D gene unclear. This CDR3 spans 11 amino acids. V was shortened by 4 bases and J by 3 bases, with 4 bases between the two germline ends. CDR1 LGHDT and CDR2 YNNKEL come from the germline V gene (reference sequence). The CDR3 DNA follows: TGTGCCAGCAGCCTCAGCTACGAGCAGTACTTC. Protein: CASSLSYEQYF.

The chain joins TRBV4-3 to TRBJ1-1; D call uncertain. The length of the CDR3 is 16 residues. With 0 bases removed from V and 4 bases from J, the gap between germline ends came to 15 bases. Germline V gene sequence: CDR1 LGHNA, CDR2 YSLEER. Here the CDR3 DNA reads TGCGCCAGCAGCCAAGATGGCCCAGTTTGGGCCACTGAAGCTTTCTTT. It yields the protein CASSQDGPVWATEAFF.